Listed below are T cell receptor beta chains from one sample, sequenced in a study of CD8+ T cells in alopecia areata. The assay was immunoSEQ multiplex PCR, and TCRdb's table has in-frame clones only and misses some. The sample records about 160,000 clones, less than 70% being singletons. The sample in question was CD4+ T cells sorted from blood, obtained at week 4, from a patient treated with tofacitinib. The receptor source for this set is a human donor with alopecia areata. Both conserved end residues are part of each CDR3. The D gene is left open where the match is weak. Size is stated for part of the rows, as once, few or many counts, or as a class when the clone is expanded.

j_call clone_size d_call v_call cdr3_nt cdr3_aa
TRBJ2-2 few - TRBV29-1 TGCAGCGTTAGGGCTTACGCGAACACCGGGGAGCTGTTTTTT CSVRAYANTGELFF
TRBJ1-2 once - TRBV4-1 TGCGCCAGCAGCCAACCGATTGGGAATGGCTACACCTTC CASSQPIGNGYTF
TRBJ1-6 - TRBD1 TRBV30 TGTGCCTGGAGGGGACAGAATTCACCCCTCCACTTT CAWRGQNSPLHF
TRBJ2-3 - - TRBV6-5 TGTGCCAGCATGAAGGGGGTCCTGGATACGCAGTATTTT CASMKGVLDTQYF
TRBJ1-5 - - TRBV10-2 TGCGCCAGCAGTGATAGGAGTAGCAATCAGCCCCAGCATTTT CASSDRSSNQPQHF
TRBJ2-7 - - TRBV30 TGTGCCTGGAACAGGGATGCTGGCGAGCAGTACTTC CAWNRDAGEQYF
TRBJ2-7 few - TRBV25-1 TGTGCCAGCAGGGGACTTAGGGGTTTGTACGAGCAGTACTTC CASRGLRGLYEQYF
TRBJ2-5 once - TRBV18 TGTGCCAGCTCACCCGCCGTCGGGACAGAGACCCAGTACTTC CASSPAVGTETQYF
TRBJ2-5 - TRBD1 TRBV4-1 TGCGCCAGCAGCTATGGGACAGGGTTTGGAGAGACCCAGTACTTC CASSYGTGFGETQYF
TRBJ2-1 - TRBD2 TRBV19 TGTGCCAGTAGTATACGACTAGCGGGGAGGAATGAGCAGTTCTTC CASSIRLAGRNEQFF
TRBJ2-5 few - TRBV29-1 TGCAGCCTTGCATTGGGCCGAGAGACCCAGTACTTC CSLALGRETQYF
TRBJ1-1 - TRBD1 TRBV10-3 TGTGCCATCAGCTCGGACAGGGGGATGAACACTGAAGCTTTCTTT CAISSDRGMNTEAFF
TRBJ1-1 few - TRBV19 TGTGCCAGTAGTCTCGGTGGTGAGACTGAAGCTTTCTTT CASSLGGETEAFF
TRBJ1-5 - - TRBV30 TGTGCCTGGAGTGTAGGGCAGATCATTCAGCCCCAGCATTTT CAWSVGQIIQPQHF
TRBJ2-2 - - TRBV2 TGTGCCAGCAGAAAGGCTGATACCGGGGAGCTGTTTTTT CASRKADTGELFF
TRBJ2-1 - TRBD1 TRBV30 TGTGCCGCCCGTGGGGACAGGGGATCCTACAATGAGCAGTTCTTC CAARGDRGSYNEQFF
TRBJ2-5 - - TRBV5-4 TGTGCCAGCAGCTTGGCGTCTCCTAAGACCCAGTACTTC CASSLASPKTQYF
TRBJ1-5 - TRBD1 TRBV29-1 TGCAGCGTTCACCAGGGGGCCGGTCAGCCCCAGCATTTT CSVHQGAGQPQHF
TRBJ2-5 - - TRBV29-1 TGCAGCGTTGTTGGGGGCATGGAGACCCAGTACTTC CSVVGGMETQYF
TRBJ2-7 - - TRBV4-1 TGCGCCAGCAGCCATATAAAAGACTACGAGCAGTACTTC CASSHIKDYEQYF
TRBJ2-5 few - TRBV29-1 TGCAGCGTGGCTGGGGCTCTTAAAGAGACCCAGTACTTC CSVAGALKETQYF
TRBJ2-5 - TRBD2 TRBV27 TGTGCCAGCAGTTTATTGGGCGGGGGAGAGGAGACCCAGTACTTC CASSLLGGGEETQYF
TRBJ2-5 - TRBD1 TRBV5-1 TGCGCCAGCAGCTTGGCCGGGACAGGGGGAGGAGAGACCCAGTACTTC CASSLAGTGGGETQYF
TRBJ2-7 - - TRBV30 TGTGCCTGGAGTGGGGCCTACGAGCAGTACTTC CAWSGAYEQYF
TRBJ2-7 few - TRBV4-2 TGTGCCAGCAGCCCCCCGACTAACTCCTACGAGCAGTACTTC CASSPPTNSYEQYF
TRBJ1-2 - - TRBV30 TGTGCCTGGAGTGCTCCACCCGGGCAGAACCACTATGGCTACACCTTC CAWSAPPGQNHYGYTF
TRBJ2-3 few TRBD2 TRBV4-2 TGTGCCAGCAGCCCCTTAGCGGGGAGCACAGATACGCAGTATTTT CASSPLAGSTDTQYF
TRBJ2-5 - - TRBV7-2 TGTGCCAGCAGCCTAGGACAGCAAGAGACCCAGTACTTC CASSLGQQETQYF
TRBJ1-6 - - TRBV6-5 TGTGCCAGCAGTCGCTGGACAGTCAATTCACCCCTCCACTTT CASSRWTVNSPLHF
TRBJ1-2 once TRBD1 TRBV2 TGTGCCAGCAGTGGGACAGGGAAGAACTATGGCTACACCTTC CASSGTGKNYGYTF
TRBJ2-3 - - TRBV4-3 TGCGCCAGCAGCCAAGATCACCGGGGGGCAAGTGACCCAGATACGCAGTATTTT CASSQDHRGASDPDTQYF
TRBJ2-5 few - TRBV30 TGTGCCTGGAGTGGGGCTAGCCCCAGGGGGACCCAGTACTTC CAWSGASPRGTQYF
TRBJ1-1 - TRBD1 TRBV4-2 TGTGCCAGCAGCCAGAAGGGACAGGTGAACACTGAAGCTTTCTTT CASSQKGQVNTEAFF
TRBJ2-2 - TRBD1 TRBV30 TGTGCCTGGAGACAGGGGGTAGGGTACACCGGGGAGCTGTTTTTT CAWRQGVGYTGELFF
TRBJ1-1 - - TRBV30 TGTGCCTGGAGTGAGGGCACGCGAGTGGACACTGAAGCTTTCTTT CAWSEGTRVDTEAFF
TRBJ2-2 - TRBD2 TRBV30 TGTGCCTGGAGTGTACGGACTAGCGGGAACACCGGGGAGCTGTTTTTT CAWSVRTSGNTGELFF
TRBJ1-6 - - TRBV2 TGTGCCAGCAGTGAACGGCAGGGAGTTTCACCCCTCCACTTT CASSERQGVSPLHF
TRBJ1-6 - TRBD1 TRBV15 TGTGCCACCACTCCGGACAGGACCCTTTCACCCCTCCACTTT CATTPDRTLSPLHF
TRBJ1-1 - - TRBV11-2 TGTGCCAGCAGCTTATTGTCAGAGAACACTGAAGCTTTCTTT CASSLLSENTEAFF
TRBJ1-1 - - TRBV29-1 TGCAGCGTTGTTTTGGGGCGTACTGAAGCTTTCTTT CSVVLGRTEAFF
TRBJ2-5 - TRBD2 TRBV30 TGTGCCTGGAGCCTAGCGGGGGGCTGGGAGACCCAGTACTTC CAWSLAGGWETQYF
TRBJ2-3 few - TRBV5-6 TGTGCCAGCAGCTTTGGAACAGATACGCAGTATTTT CASSFGTDTQYF
TRBJ1-3 - - TRBV6-5 TGTGCCAGCAGTTACTCGGGGACCTCCTCTGGAAACACCATATATTTT CASSYSGTSSGNTIYF
TRBJ1-1 - TRBD1 TRBV9 TGTGCCAGCAGCGTAGGGACAGGGGGCGGCACTGAAGCTTTCTTT CASSVGTGGGTEAFF
TRBJ2-1 - TRBD1 TRBV29-1 TGCAGCGTCCACAGGGGCGGTGAGCAGTTCTTC CSVHRGGEQFF
TRBJ2-5 - - TRBV29-1 TGCAGCGTCCAAGGGGGTGTTAGCGAGACCCAGTACTTC CSVQGGVSETQYF
TRBJ2-4 few - TRBV30 TGTGCCTGCTCAGCCAAAAACATTCAGTACTTC CACSAKNIQYF
TRBJ1-5 - - TRBV7-2 TGTGCCAGCAGCTTAGTAGATCAGCCCCAGCATTTT CASSLVDQPQHF
TRBJ2-7 once TRBD1 TRBV5-1 TGCGCCAGCAGTCAGACAGGGGCGGTCGAGCAGTACTTC CASSQTGAVEQYF
TRBJ2-5 - - TRBV25-1 TGTGCCAGCAGTGAATGGGCGGCCCAAGAGACCCAGTACTTC CASSEWAAQETQYF
TRBJ2-7 - - TRBV15 TGTGCCACCAGCAGATACCGGGAGATACATTACGAGCAGTACTTC CATSRYREIHYEQYF
TRBJ1-3 - - TRBV4-2 TGTGCCAGCAGCAAGGTCAGCTCTGGAAACACCATATATTTT CASSKVSSGNTIYF
TRBJ1-2 - - TRBV29-1 TGCAGCGTTGAGCAAGGGGACGCTGGCTACACCTTC CSVEQGDAGYTF